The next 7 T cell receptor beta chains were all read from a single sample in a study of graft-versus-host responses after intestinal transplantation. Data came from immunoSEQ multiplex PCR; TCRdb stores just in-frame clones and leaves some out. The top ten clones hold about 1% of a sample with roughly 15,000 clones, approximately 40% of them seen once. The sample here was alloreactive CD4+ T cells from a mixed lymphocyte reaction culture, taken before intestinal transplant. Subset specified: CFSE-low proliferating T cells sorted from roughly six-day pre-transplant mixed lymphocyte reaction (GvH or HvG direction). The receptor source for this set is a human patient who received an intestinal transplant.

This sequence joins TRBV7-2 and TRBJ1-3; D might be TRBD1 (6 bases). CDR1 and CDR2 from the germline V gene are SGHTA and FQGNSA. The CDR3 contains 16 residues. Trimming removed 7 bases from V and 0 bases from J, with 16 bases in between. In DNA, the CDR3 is TGTGCCAGCACCCTCTCCACAGGGACCTCTGGAAACACCATATATTTT. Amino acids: CASTLSTGTSGNTIYF.

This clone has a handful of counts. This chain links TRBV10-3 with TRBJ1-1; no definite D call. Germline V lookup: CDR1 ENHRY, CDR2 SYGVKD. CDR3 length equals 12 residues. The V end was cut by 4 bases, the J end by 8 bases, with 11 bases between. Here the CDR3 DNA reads TGTGCCATCAGTGTCGTCGGGAGCGAAGCTTTCTTT. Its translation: CAISVVGSEAFF.

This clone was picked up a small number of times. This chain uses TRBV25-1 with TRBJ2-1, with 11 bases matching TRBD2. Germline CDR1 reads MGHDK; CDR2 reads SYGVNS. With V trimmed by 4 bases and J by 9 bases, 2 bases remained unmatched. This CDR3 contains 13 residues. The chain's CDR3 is CASSVAGGTEQFF. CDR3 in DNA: TGTGCCAGCAGTGTAGCGGGGGGGACTGAGCAGTTCTTC. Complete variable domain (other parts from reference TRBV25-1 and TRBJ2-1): EADIYQTPRYLVIGTGKKITLECSQTMGHDKMYWYQQDPGMELHLIHYSYGVNSTEKGDLSSESTVSRIRTEHFPLTLESARPSHTSQYLCASSVAGGTEQFFGPGTRLTVL.

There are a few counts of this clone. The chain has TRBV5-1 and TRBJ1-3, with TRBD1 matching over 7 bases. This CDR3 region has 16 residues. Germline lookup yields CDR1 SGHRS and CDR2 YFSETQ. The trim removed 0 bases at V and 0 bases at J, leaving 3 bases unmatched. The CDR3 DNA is TGCGCCAGCAGCTTGGGGGGACAGATCTCTGGAAACACCATATATTTT. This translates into CASSLGGQISGNTIYF.

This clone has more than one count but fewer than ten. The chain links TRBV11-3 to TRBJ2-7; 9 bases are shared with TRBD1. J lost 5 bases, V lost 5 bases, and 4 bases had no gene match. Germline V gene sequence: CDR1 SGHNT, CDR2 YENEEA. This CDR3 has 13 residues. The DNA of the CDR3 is TGTGCCAGCAGCCTACAGGGGGCTGACGAGCAGTACTTC. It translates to CASSLQGADEQYF.

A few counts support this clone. CDR3 sequence (DNA): TGCGCCAGCAGCCAAGATTACGGGGGTCCACGCTATGGCTACACCTTC. This translates into CASSQDYGGPRYGYTF. This rearrangement joins TRBV4-3 to TRBJ1-2; possibly TRBD1 for D (5 bases). V was pared by 0 bases and J by 4 bases, with 15 bases between. Germline V CDR1 and CDR2: LGHNA, YSLEER. This CDR3 has 16 amino acids.

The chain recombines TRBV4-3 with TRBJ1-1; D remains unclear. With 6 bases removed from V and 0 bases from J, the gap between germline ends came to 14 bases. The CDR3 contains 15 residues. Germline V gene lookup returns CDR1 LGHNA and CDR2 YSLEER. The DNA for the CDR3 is TGCGCCAGCAGGCGGGCCGGAAACCTGAACACTGAAGCTTTCTTT. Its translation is CASRRAGNLNTEAFF.